Below, one T cell receptor (beta chain) is given with its context. Its antigen is currently unknown. Assay execution took place at the deep level. The authors' processing: ImmunoSEQ gave junction-only sequences without quality scores, so filtering differed. The table came from immunoSEQ multiplex PCR; TCRdb's copy has only in-frame clones and leaves some out. That table furnishes V, J and clone size, whereas the DNA furnished D and trimming. The sample lists 2 million to 2.5 million clones, 80% to 95% occurring once. These data are taken from a study of shared clonotypes between healthy human individuals. General study points: Non-shared clonotypes had lower generation probabilities than clonotypes shared by all four sorted-subset donors.

The CDR3 length is 12 residues. V lost 5 bases to trimming and J lost 2 bases; unmatched junction nucleotides: 2. Germline-derived CDR1 and CDR2 are SQVTM and ANQGSEA. Only Caucasian adults living in Nashville, Tennessee made up the donor group. This receptor was obtained from a man between 18 and 35 years old in good health. Some clones in this sample may be carry-over from other donors' samples. V is TRBV29-1 and J is TRBJ2-7; 8 bases line up with TRBD2. The material sequenced was naive CD4+ T cells from PBMCs. Sample subset: CD45RA+ positively selected. CDR3 residues: CSVTGGPYEQYF. CDR3 bases: TGCAGCGTTACGGGAGGGCCCTACGAGCAGTACTTC.